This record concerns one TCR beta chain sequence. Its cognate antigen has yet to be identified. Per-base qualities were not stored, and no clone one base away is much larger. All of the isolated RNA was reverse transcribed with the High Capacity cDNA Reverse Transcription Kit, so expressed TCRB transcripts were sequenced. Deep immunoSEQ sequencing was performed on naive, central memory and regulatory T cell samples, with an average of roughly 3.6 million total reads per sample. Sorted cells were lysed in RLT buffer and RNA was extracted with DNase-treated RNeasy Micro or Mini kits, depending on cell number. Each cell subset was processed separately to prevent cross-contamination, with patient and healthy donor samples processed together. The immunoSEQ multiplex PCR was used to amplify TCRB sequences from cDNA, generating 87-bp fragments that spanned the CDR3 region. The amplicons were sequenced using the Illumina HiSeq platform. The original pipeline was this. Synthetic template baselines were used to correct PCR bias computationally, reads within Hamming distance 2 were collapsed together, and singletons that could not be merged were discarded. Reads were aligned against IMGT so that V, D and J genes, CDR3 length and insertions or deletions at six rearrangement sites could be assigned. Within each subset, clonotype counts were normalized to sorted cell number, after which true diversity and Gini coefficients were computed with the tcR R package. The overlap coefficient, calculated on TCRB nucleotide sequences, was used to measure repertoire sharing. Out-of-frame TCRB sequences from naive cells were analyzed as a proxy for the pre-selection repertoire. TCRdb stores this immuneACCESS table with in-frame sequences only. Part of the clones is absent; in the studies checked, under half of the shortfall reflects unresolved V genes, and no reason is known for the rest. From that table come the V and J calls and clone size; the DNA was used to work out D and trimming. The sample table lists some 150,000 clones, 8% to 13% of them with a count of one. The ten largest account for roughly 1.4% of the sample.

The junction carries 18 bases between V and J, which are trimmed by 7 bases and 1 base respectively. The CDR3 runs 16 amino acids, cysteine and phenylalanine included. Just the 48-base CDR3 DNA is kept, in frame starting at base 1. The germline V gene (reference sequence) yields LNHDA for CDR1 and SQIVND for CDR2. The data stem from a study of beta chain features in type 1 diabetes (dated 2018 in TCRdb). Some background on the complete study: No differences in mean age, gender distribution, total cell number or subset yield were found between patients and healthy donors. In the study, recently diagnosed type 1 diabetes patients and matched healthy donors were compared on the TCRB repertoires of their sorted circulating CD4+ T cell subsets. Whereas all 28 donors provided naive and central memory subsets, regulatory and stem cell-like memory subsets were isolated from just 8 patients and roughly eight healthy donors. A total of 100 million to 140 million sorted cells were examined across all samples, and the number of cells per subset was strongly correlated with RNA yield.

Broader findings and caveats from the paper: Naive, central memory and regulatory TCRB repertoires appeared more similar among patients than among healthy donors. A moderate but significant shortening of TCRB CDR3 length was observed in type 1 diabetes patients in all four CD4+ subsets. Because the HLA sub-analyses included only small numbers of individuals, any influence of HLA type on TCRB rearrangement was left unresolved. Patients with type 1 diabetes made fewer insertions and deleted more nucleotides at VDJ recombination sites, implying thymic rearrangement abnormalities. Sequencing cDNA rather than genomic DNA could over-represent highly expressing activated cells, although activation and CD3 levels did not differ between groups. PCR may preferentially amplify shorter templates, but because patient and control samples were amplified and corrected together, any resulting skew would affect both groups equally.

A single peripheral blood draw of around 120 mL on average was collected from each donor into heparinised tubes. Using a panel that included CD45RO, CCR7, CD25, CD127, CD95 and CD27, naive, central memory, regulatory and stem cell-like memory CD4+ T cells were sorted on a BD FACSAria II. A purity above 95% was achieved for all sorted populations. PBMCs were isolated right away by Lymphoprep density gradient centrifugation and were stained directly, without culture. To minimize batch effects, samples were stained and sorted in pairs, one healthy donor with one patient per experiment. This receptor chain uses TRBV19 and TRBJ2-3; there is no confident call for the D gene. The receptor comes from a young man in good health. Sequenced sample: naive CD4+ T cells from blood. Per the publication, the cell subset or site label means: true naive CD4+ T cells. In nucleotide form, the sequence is TGTGCCAGTACCCCAAGGCCGGGTTTTGGCACAGATACGCAGTATTTT. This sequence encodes CASTPRPGFGTDTQYF.